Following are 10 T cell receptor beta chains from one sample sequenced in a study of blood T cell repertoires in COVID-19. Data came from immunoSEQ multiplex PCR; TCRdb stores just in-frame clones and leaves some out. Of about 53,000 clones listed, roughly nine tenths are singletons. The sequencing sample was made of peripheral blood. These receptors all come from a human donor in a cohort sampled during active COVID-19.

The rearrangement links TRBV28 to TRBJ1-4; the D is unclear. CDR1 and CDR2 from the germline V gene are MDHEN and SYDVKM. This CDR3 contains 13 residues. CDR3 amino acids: CATEMGDGEKLFF. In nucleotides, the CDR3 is TGTGCGACCGAGATGGGAGACGGAGAAAAACTGTTTTTT.

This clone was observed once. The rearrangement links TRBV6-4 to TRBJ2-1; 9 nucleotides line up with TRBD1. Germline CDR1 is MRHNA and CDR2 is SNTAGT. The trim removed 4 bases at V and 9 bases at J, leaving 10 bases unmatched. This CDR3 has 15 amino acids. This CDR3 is CASSGGQGALSEQFF. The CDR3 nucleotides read TGTGCCAGCAGTGGGGGACAGGGTGCCCTGAGTGAGCAGTTCTTC.

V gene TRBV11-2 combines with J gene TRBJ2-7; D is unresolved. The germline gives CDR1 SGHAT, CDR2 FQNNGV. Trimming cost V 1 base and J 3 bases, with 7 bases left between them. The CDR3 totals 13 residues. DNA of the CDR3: TGTGCCAGCAGCTTAGGTTCCGGCTACGAGCAGTACGTC. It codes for CASSLGSGYEQYV.

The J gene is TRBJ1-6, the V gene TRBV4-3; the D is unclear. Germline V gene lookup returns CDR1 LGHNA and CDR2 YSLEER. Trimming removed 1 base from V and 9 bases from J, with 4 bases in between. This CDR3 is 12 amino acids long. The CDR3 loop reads CASSQGASPLHF. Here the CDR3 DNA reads TGCGCCAGCAGCCAAGGGGCTTCACCCCTCCACTTT.

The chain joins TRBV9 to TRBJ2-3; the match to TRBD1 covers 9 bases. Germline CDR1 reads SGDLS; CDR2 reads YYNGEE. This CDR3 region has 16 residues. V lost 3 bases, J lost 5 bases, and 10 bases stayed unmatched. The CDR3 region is CASSATTGGGGDTQYF. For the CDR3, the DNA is TGTGCCAGCAGCGCCACAACAGGGGGCGGAGGAGATACGCAGTATTTT.

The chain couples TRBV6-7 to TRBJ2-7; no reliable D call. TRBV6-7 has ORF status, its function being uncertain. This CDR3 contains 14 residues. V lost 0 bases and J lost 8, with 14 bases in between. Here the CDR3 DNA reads TGTGCCAGCAGTTACTCGAGAAGCCGAACTCAGCAGTACGTC. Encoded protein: CASSYSRSRTQQYV.

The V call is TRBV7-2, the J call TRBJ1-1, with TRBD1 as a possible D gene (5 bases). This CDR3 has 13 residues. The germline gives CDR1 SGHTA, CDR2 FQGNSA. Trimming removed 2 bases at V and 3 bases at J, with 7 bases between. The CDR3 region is CASSLIGDTEAFF. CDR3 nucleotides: TGTGCCAGCAGCTTAATAGGGGACACTGAAGCTTTCTTT. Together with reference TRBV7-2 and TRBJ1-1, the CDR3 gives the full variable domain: GAGVSQSPSNKVTEKGKDVELRCDPISGHTALYWYRQSLGQGLEFLIYFQGNSAPDKSGLPSDRFSAERTGGSVSTLTIQRTQQEDSAVYLCASSLIGDTEAFFGQGTRLTVV.

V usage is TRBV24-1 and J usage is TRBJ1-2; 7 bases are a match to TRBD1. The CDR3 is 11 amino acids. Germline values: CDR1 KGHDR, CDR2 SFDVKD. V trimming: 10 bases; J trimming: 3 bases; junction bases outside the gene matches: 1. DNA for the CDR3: TGTGCCACTGGGACAGACTATGGCTACACCTTC. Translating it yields CATGTDYGYTF.

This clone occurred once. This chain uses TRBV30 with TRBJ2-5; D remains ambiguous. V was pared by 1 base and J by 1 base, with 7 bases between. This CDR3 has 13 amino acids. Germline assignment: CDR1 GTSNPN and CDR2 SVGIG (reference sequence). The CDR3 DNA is TGTGCCTGGAGTGGGCAGTCCCAAGAGACCCAGTACTTC. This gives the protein CAWSGQSQETQYF.

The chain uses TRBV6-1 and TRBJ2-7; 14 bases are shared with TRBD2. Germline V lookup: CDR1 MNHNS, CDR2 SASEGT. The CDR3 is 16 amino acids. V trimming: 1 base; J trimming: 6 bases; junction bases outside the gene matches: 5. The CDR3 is CASSEGLAGGGVEQYF. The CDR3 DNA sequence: TGTGCCAGCAGTGAAGGACTAGCGGGAGGGGGCGTCGAGCAGTACTTC.